This entry is about one TCR beta chain. The data are from a study of blood T cell repertoires in COVID-19. Study details: The analysed material was cDNA or gDNA that came from T cells, B-cell-depleted T cells, or PBMCs.

The protocol was immunoSEQ multiplex PCR, while the TCRdb copy is restricted to in-frame clones and leaves out a portion. Here the sample spans approximately 300,000 clones, over 75% being singletons. Individuals aged about 18 to 95 years were recruited from about two dozen US areas. From germline, CDR1 is SGHRS and CDR2 YFSETQ. With V trimmed by 4 bases and J by 8 bases, 6 bases remained unmatched. CDR3 length: 14 amino acids. Sequencing used PBMCs or T cells enriched from blood (not recorded which). This receptor was taken from a woman in her 30s who had recovered from COVID-19. The chain uses TRBV5-1 and TRBJ1-1, with 12 bases aligning to TRBD1. CDR3 sequence reads: CASSRGTGGWEAFF. CDR3 DNA: TGCGCCAGCAGCCGCGGGACAGGGGGCTGGGAAGCTTTCTTT.